What follows are 27 T cell receptor beta chains derived from one specimen sequenced in a study of blood T cell repertoires in COVID-19. Only in-frame clones appear in the TCRdb table, and some are missing; sequencing was by immunoSEQ multiplex PCR. The sample lists 200,000 to 250,000 clones, 80% to 90% occurring once. The source material was PBMCs or T cells enriched from blood (not recorded which). These receptors came from a woman aged 25 to 39 who had been exposed to COVID-19.

V is TRBV28 and J is TRBJ1-5, with 9 bases aligning to TRBD1. Per the germline V gene, CDR1 is MDHEN and CDR2 is SYDVKM. The CDR3 sequence is 12 residues long. The V segment lost 10 bases and the J segment 4 bases; nucleotides outside the gene matches: 2. The CDR3 loop reads CATGTGNQPQHF. CDR3 nucleotide sequence: TGTGCCACCGGGACAGGGAATCAGCCCCAGCATTTT. The variable domain in full, completed from reference TRBV28 and TRBJ1-5, reads DVKVTQSSRYLVKRTGEKVFLECVQDMDHENMFWYRQDPGLGLRLIYFSYDVKMKEKGDIPEGYSVSREKKERFSLILESASTNQTSMYLCATGTGNQPQHFGDGTRLSIL.

V usage is TRBV4-1 and J usage is TRBJ2-5; TRBD2 matches 13 bases. This CDR3 region has 16 residues. With 1 base clipped from V and 5 bases from J, the junction kept 4 bases outside the gene matches. In germline, CDR1 is MGHRA, CDR2 YSYEKL. In DNA form, the CDR3 reads TGCGCCAGCAGCCAAGTAAGGACTAGCGGGAGTGAGACCCAGTACTTC. It codes for CASSQVRTSGSETQYF.

The rearrangement joins TRBV25-1 to TRBJ1-2; D is possibly TRBD1 (5 bases). Trimming took 1 base from V and 8 from J, leaving 14 bases between them. This CDR3 comprises 14 residues. Germline V lookup: CDR1 MGHDK, CDR2 SYGVNS. The CDR3 region is CASSEFAGRRGYTF. CDR3 coding DNA: TGTGCCAGCAGTGAATTCGCGGGGCGAAGGGGCTACACCTTC.

This rearrangement joins TRBV5-1 to TRBJ1-6, with D hard to call. Germline CDR1 SGHRS, CDR2 YFSETQ. V dropped 4 bases and J dropped 2 bases, with 10 bases sitting between them. The CDR3 runs to 15 residues. CDR3 bases: TGCGCCAGCAGCCCCCGGGAGACCTATAATTCACCCCTCCACTTT. Encoded protein: CASSPRETYNSPLHF.

The chain employs TRBV5-1 and TRBJ1-2, with 8 nucleotides matching TRBD1. The ends lost 4 bases at V and 0 bases at J; junction bases unmatched: 14. Per the germline V gene, CDR1 is SGHRS and CDR2 is YFSETQ. This CDR3 is 18 amino acids long. Written as DNA, the CDR3 is TGCGCCAGCAGCGTCATACCGGGACAGGCGGAAGCTAACTATGGCTACACCTTC. Amino acid sequence: CASSVIPGQAEANYGYTF.

The chain recombines TRBV7-9 with TRBJ2-3, with a possible D match to TRBD2 (7 bases). Germline assignment: CDR1 SEHNR and CDR2 FQNEAQ (reference sequence). The CDR3 consists of 13 residues. The V and J ends lost 7 bases and 3 bases respectively, with 11 bases between them. CDR3 sequence reads: CASMGGLTDTQYF. CDR3 in DNA: TGTGCCAGCATGGGGGGGCTTACAGATACGCAGTATTTT. Full variable domain (remainder filled in from reference TRBV7-9 and TRBJ2-3): DTGVSQNPRHKITKRGQNVTFRCDPISEHNRLYWYRQTLGQGPEFLTYFQNEAQLEKSRLLSDRFSAERPKGSFSTLEIQRTEQGDSAMYLCASMGGLTDTQYFGPGTRLTVL.

V usage is TRBV5-4 and J usage is TRBJ2-3; 13 bases agree with TRBD2. V gave up 2 bases and J gave up 1 base; unmatched junction bases: 7. This CDR3 has 18 amino acids. CDR1 and CDR2 (germline): SGHNT, YYREEE (reference sequence). CDR3 coding DNA: TGTGCCAGCAGCTTTCCGGCCGGGACTAGCGGGGGCACAGATACGCAGTATTTT. Translation: CASSFPAGTSGGTDTQYF.

This clone has only a few counts. V usage is TRBV3-1 (or the pseudogene TRBV3-2) and J usage is TRBJ1-6; D gene unclear. This CDR3 is 12 amino acids long. In germline, CDR1 is LGHDT, CDR2 YNNKEL (reference sequence). Trimming took off 5 bases at V and 6 bases at J, with 5 bases between the two ends. The CDR3 DNA sequence: TGTGCCAGCAGCGTCATTAATTCACCCCTCCACTTT. Translating it yields CASSVINSPLHF.

The V call is TRBV28, the J call TRBJ2-1; 10 bases map to TRBD2. This CDR3 has 14 residues. Trimming removed 6 bases from V and 3 bases from J; junction bases left unmatched: 2. Germline CDR1 reads MDHEN; CDR2 reads SYDVKM. This CDR3 is CASRGLADYNEQFF. The DNA for the CDR3 is TGTGCCAGCAGAGGACTAGCGGACTACAATGAGCAGTTCTTC.

The chain's CDR3 is CASSQQGSYEQYF. CDR3 bases: TGTGCCAGCAGCCAACAGGGGTCCTACGAGCAGTACTTC. The genes are TRBV3-1 (or the pseudogene TRBV3-2) and TRBJ2-7; D possibly corresponds to TRBD1 (6 bases). CDR3 size: 13 residues. Germline V CDR1 and CDR2: LGHDT, YNNKEL (reference sequence). The germline V and J ends were trimmed by 2 bases and 1 base, with 6 bases remaining between them.

The chain uses TRBV27 and TRBJ2-6, with a possible D match to TRBD1 (5 bases). Trimming shortened V by 1 base and J by 2 bases, and 9 bases separated the two germline ends. The CDR3 runs to 16 residues. CDR1 and CDR2 (germline): MNHEY, SMNVEV (reference sequence). The CDR3 DNA sequence: TGTGCCAGCAGTTTATGGCAGGGTCCTGGGGCCAACGTCCTGACTTTC. Protein: CASSLWQGPGANVLTF. The full variable domain, with the rest looked up from reference TRBV27 and TRBJ2-6, is EAQVTQNPRYLITVTGKKLTVTCSQNMNHEYMSWYRQDPGLGLRQIYYSMNVEVTDKGDVPEGYKVSRKEKRNFPLILESPSPNQTSLYFCASSLWQGPGANVLTFGAGSRLTVL.

This chain uses TRBV12-3 or TRBV12-4 with TRBJ1-3; 7 bases are a match to TRBD1. The CDR3 is 13 residues long. V lost 6 bases to trimming and J lost 4 bases; unmatched junction nucleotides: 3. The CDR3 is CASSLTGGNTIYF. The CDR3, as DNA: TGTGCCAGCAGCCTGACAGGGGGAAACACCATATATTTT.

The chain uses TRBV9 and TRBJ1-2; D perhaps matches TRBD1 (6 bases). The CDR3 length is 18 residues. Germline CDR1 reads SGDLS; CDR2 reads YYNGEE. The V end was cut by 0 bases, the J end by 1 base, with 19 bases between. The CDR3: CASSVGPIRDRSNYGYTF. Written as DNA, the CDR3 is TGTGCCAGCAGCGTAGGTCCTATTCGCGACAGGAGTAACTATGGCTACACCTTC.

The CDR3 sequence is CASSYGDTYNEQFF. In nucleotides, the CDR3 is TGTGCCAGCAGTTACGGGGACACCTACAATGAGCAGTTCTTC. This chain connects TRBV6-5 to TRBJ2-1, with TRBD1 as a possible D gene (6 bases). Germline V lookup: CDR1 MNHEY, CDR2 SVGAGI. V lost 2 bases to trimming and J lost 2 bases, with 7 bases between them. This CDR3 spans 14 amino acids.

The genes are TRBV11-2 and TRBJ2-1; TRBD2 matches 9 bases. The ends lost 6 bases at V and 7 bases at J; junction bases unmatched: 7. The CDR3 is made up of 14 amino acids. In germline, CDR1 is SGHAT, CDR2 FQNNGV. CDR3 protein: CASSPSGNRNEQFF. The CDR3, as DNA: TGTGCCAGCAGTCCTAGCGGGAATAGGAATGAGCAGTTCTTC.

The genes are TRBV5-6 and TRBJ2-6; maybe TRBD1 (6 bases). The CDR3 loop spans 16 amino acids. Germline V CDR1 and CDR2: SGHDT, YYEEEE. The V end was cut by 1 base, the J end by 2 bases, with 10 bases between. This CDR3 is CASSLMGATGANVLTF. DNA for the CDR3: TGTGCCAGCAGCTTGATGGGGGCAACTGGGGCCAACGTCCTGACTTTC. The full variable domain, in which reference TRBV5-6 and TRBJ2-6 provide the parts outside the CDR3, is DAGVTQSPTHLIKTRGQQVTLRCSPKSGHDTVSWYQQALGQGPQFIFQYYEEEERQRGNFPDRFSGHQFPNYSSELNVNALLLGDSALYLCASSLMGATGANVLTFGAGSRLTVL.

The chain combines TRBV5-6 with TRBJ1-2, with TRBD1 matching over 8 bases. J gave up 4 bases and V 5 bases, and 13 bases lay outside the gene matches. Germline V gives CDR1 SGHDT, CDR2 YYEEEE. The CDR3 is 16 residues long. DNA for the CDR3: TGTGCCAGCAGGCGAGGACAGGGAGTGTTGAGCTATGGCTACACCTTC. This codes for CASRRGQGVLSYGYTF. Looking up the rest from reference TRBV5-6 and TRBJ1-2 gives the full variable domain: DAGVTQSPTHLIKTRGQQVTLRCSPKSGHDTVSWYQQALGQGPQFIFQYYEEEERQRGNFPDRFSGHQFPNYSSELNVNALLLGDSALYLCASRRGQGVLSYGYTFGSGTRLTVV.

The chain carries TRBV10-3 and TRBJ2-2; weak D call: TRBD2 (6 bases). This CDR3 has 17 residues. The germline V gene encodes CDR1 ENHRY and CDR2 SYGVKD. With 0 bases removed from V and 5 bases from J, the gap between germline ends came to 16 bases. CDR3 amino acids: CAISESGLASGTGELFF. CDR3 DNA sequence: TGTGCCATCAGTGAGTCTGGGCTAGCGTCTGGGACCGGGGAGCTGTTTTTT.

CDR3 coding DNA: TGCGCCAGCAGTGAGTCTAGGGGGCGTGATGTGGTCGGGGAGCTGTTTTTT. The encoded protein is CASSESRGRDVVGELFF. The chain links TRBV10-2 to TRBJ2-2, with TRBD1 identical over 7 bases. With 0 bases clipped from V and 7 bases from J, the junction kept 11 bases outside the gene matches. CDR3 length equals 17 residues. Germline assignment: CDR1 WSHSY and CDR2 SAAADI.

The J gene is TRBJ2-5, the V gene TRBV24-1; tentatively, D is TRBD2 (6 bases). CDR1 is KGHDR and CDR2 is SFDVKD in the germline V gene. V lost 4 bases and J lost 3, with 26 bases in between. There are 19 residues in the CDR3. CDR3 region: CATSEGPVGLADEEETQYF. The CDR3 DNA is TGTGCCACCAGTGAGGGGCCGGTGGGACTGGCCGACGAAGAAGAGACCCAGTACTTC.

The rearrangement uses TRBV7-2 and TRBJ2-1; D gene uncertain. This CDR3 contains 13 residues. Trimming removed 5 bases at V and 7 bases at J, with 12 bases between. Germline assignment: CDR1 SGHTA and CDR2 FQGNSA. In DNA form, the CDR3 reads TGTGCCAGCAGCGCATCGCCGGGTAATGAGCAGTTCTTC. It translates to CASSASPGNEQFF.

The chain has TRBV5-1 and TRBJ1-3; D is unclear. This CDR3 comprises 15 residues. Trimming pared 0 bases from V and 4 bases from J, leaving 11 bases between. Germline V CDR1 and CDR2: SGHRS, YFSETQ. Here the CDR3 DNA reads TGCGCCAGCAGCTTGGAGCAGGCATGGGGAAACACCATATATTTT. This gives the protein CASSLEQAWGNTIYF.

This sequence joins TRBV4-1 and TRBJ2-7, with D tentatively TRBD2 (6 bases). Germline V gene sequence: CDR1 MGHRA, CDR2 YSYEKL. V lost 4 bases to trimming and J lost 2 bases, with 12 bases between them. This CDR3 is 14 amino acids long. CDR3 bases: TGCGCCAGCAGCCGGATGGCGGGGACCTACGAGCAGTACTTC. Protein sequence: CASSRMAGTYEQYF.

The V and J genes are TRBV6-5 and TRBJ2-1; no definite D call. The germline gives CDR1 MNHEY, CDR2 SVGAGI. The CDR3 loop spans 13 amino acids. V lost 6 bases and J 8 bases, leaving 14 bases between the germline ends. The CDR3 here is CASSRISVDEQFF. The CDR3 bases are TGTGCCAGCAGCAGAATAAGTGTCGATGAGCAGTTCTTC.

This clone has just a few counts. J is TRBJ1-1 and V is TRBV9, with 11 bases that match TRBD1. V dropped 4 bases and J dropped 4; count of bases not matched to a gene: 3. The CDR3 runs 14 residues. Germline loops: CDR1 SGDLS, CDR2 YYNGEE. The CDR3 region is CASSSGTGGTEAFF. CDR3 DNA sequence: TGTGCCAGCAGCTCCGGGACAGGGGGCACTGAAGCTTTCTTT. Complete variable domain (other parts from reference TRBV9 and TRBJ1-1): DSGVTQTPKHLITATGQRVTLRCSPRSGDLSVYWYQQSLDQGLQFLIQYYNGEERAKGNILERFSAQQFPDLHSELNLSSLELGDSALYFCASSSGTGGTEAFFGQGTRLTVV.

The V call is TRBV24-1, the J call TRBJ2-3, with 8 nucleotides matching TRBD1. The J segment lost 2 bases and the V segment lost 11 bases, leaving 5 bases of the junction unmatched. CDR1 and CDR2 (germline): KGHDR, SFDVKD. This CDR3 is 13 amino acids long. CDR3 bases: TGTGCCATCCTGGACAGGGCCACAGATACGCAGTATTTT. Its translation is CAILDRATDTQYF.

This chain uses TRBV7-8 with TRBJ2-5; 9 bases match TRBD1. The CDR3 is 16 amino acids. The V gene's germline CDR1 is SGHVS and CDR2 FQNEAQ. Germline trimming cut 4 bases from V and 4 bases from J; bases unmatched to any gene: 10. The CDR3 nucleotides read TGTGCCAGCAGCTCCCCATACAGGGGGCTTGGAGAGACCCAGTACTTC. This gives the protein CASSSPYRGLGETQYF. Supplemented by reference TRBV7-8 and TRBJ2-5, the full variable domain reads GAGVSQSPRYKVAKRGQDVALRCDPISGHVSLFWYQQALGQGPEFLTYFQNEAQLDKSGLPSDRFFAERPEGSVSTLKIQRTQQEDSAVYLCASSSPYRGLGETQYFGPGTRLLVL.